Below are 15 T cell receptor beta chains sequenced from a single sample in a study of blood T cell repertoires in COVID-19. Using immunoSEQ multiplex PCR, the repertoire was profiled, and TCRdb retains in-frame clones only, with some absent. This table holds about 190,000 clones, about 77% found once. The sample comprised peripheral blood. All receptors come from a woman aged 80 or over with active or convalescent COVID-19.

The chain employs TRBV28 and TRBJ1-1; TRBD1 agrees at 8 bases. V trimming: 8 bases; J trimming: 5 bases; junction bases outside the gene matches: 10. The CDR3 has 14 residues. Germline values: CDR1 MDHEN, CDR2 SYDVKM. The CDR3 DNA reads TGTGCCAGCCTATTCAGGGGGCGGAGGACTGAAGCTTTCTTT. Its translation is CASLFRGRRTEAFF.

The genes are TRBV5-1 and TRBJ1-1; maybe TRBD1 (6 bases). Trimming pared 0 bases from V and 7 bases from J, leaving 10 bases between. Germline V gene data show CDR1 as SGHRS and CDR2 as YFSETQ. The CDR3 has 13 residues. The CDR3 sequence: CASSLGEGDEAFF. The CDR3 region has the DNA TGCGCCAGCAGCTTGGGCGAGGGGGATGAAGCTTTCTTT.

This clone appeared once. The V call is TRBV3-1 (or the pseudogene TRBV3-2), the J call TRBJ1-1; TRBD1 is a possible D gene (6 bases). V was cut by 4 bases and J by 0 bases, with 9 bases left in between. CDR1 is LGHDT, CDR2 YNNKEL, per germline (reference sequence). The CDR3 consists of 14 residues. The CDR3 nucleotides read TGTGCCAGCAGCCTCCAGGGGATGAACACTGAAGCTTTCTTT. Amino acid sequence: CASSLQGMNTEAFF.

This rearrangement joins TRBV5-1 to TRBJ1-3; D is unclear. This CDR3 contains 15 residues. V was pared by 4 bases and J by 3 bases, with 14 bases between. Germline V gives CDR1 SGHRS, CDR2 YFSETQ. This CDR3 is CASSVTIGDGNTIYF. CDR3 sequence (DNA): TGCGCCAGCAGCGTAACAATAGGAGATGGAAACACCATATATTTT.

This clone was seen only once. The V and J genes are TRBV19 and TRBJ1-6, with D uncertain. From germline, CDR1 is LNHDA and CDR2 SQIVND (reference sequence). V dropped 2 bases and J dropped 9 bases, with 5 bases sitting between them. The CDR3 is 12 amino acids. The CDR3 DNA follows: TGTGCCAGTAGTATACGGTTTTCACCCCTCCACTTT. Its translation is CASSIRFSPLHF.

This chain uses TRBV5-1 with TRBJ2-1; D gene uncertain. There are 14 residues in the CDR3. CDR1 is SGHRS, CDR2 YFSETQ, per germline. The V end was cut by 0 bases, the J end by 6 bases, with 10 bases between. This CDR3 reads CASSLESASNEQFF. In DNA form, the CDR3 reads TGCGCCAGCAGCTTGGAAAGCGCCTCCAATGAGCAGTTCTTC.

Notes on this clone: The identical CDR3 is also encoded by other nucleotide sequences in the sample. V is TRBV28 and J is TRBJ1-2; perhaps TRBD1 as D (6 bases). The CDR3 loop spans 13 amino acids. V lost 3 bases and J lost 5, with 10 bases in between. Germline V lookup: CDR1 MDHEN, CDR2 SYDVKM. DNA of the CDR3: TGTGCCAGCAGTTTGGGGCAGGGGTATGGCTACACCTTC. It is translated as CASSLGQGYGYTF.

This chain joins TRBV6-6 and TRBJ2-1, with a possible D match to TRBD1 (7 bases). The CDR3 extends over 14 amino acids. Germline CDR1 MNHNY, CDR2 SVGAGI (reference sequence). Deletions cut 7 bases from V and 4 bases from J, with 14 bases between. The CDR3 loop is CASTGGILYNEQFF. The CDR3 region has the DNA TGTGCCAGCACAGGGGGGATATTATACAATGAGCAGTTCTTC.

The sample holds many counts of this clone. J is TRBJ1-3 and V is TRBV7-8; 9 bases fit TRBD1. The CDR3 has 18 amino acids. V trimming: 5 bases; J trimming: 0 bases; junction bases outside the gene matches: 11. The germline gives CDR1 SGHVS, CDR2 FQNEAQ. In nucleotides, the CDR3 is TGTGCCAGCAGCCTGGGGACAGGGTTGGCGTTCTCTGGAAACACCATATATTTT. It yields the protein CASSLGTGLAFSGNTIYF.

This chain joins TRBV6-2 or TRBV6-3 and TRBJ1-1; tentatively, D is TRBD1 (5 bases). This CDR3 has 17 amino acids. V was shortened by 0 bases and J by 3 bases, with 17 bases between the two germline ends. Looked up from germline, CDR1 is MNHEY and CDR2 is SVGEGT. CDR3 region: CASSYSGNRQTYTEAFF. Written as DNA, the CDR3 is TGTGCCAGCAGTTACTCAGGTAACAGGCAGACTTACACTGAAGCTTTCTTT.

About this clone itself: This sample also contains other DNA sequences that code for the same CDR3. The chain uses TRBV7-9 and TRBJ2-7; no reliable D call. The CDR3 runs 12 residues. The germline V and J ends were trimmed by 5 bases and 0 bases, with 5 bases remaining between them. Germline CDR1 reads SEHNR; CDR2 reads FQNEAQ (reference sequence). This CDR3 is CASSPSSYEQYF. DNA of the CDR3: TGTGCCAGCAGCCCCTCCTCCTACGAGCAGTACTTC. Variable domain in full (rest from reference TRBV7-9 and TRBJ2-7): DTGVSQNPRHKITKRGQNVTFRCDPISEHNRLYWYRQTLGQGPEFLTYFQNEAQLEKSRLLSDRFSAERPKGSFSTLEIQRTEQGDSAMYLCASSPSSYEQYFGPGTRLTVT.

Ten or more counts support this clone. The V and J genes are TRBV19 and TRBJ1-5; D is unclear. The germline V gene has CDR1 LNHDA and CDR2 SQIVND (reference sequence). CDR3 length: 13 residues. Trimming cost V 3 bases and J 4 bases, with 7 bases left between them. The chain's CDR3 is CASSIYLNQPQHF. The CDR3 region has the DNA TGTGCCAGTAGTATCTACTTGAATCAGCCCCAGCATTTT.

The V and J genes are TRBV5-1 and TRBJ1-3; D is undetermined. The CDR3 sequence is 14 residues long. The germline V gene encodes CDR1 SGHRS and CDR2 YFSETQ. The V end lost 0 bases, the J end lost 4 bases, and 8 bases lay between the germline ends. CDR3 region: CASSLAGLGNTIYF. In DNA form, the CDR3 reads TGCGCCAGCAGCTTGGCCGGTCTCGGAAACACCATATATTTT.

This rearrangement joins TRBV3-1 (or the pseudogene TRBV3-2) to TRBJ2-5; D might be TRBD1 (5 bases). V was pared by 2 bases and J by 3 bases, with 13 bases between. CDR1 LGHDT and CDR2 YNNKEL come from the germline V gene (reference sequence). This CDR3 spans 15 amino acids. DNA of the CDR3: TGTGCCAGCAGCCAATATGGGGCAGGGAAAGAGACCCAGTACTTC. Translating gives CASSQYGAGKETQYF.

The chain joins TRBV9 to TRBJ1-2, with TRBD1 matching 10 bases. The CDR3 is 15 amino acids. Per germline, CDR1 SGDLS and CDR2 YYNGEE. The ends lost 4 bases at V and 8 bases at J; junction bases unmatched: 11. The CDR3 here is CASSTRGQGVRGYTF. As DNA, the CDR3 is TGTGCCAGCAGCACCCGTGGACAGGGGGTGAGGGGCTACACCTTC.